This entry features one TCR beta chain sequence. Its antigen specificity is not known. No quality values exist for individual bases; no much larger clone is one base distant. The data stem from a study of graft-versus-host responses after intestinal transplantation (dated by TCRdb to about 2021). Describing the broader study: The transplants that recipients received were multivisceral, liver-intestinal, or isolated intestinal. After intestinal transplantation, graft-versus-host and host-versus-graft alloreactive T cell clones were followed in the graft, circulation and bone marrow using bulk TCR-beta CDR3 sequencing. To identify alloreactive clones, pre-transplant mixed lymphocyte reaction products were sequenced and then compared with unstimulated pre-transplant donor and recipient T cells. A cohort of around 25 intestinal transplant recipients, including one retransplant, was enrolled, and a few patients lacking pretransplant specimens were excluded. Every recipient was given anti-thymocyte globulin induction, then maintenance tacrolimus and steroids for approximately 3 years. Donor T cell macrochimerism was defined as a peak of at least 4% donor T cells among recipient peripheral blood mononuclear cells. Instead of going to the commercial service, samples from a few later patients were sequenced in-house on an Illumina MiSeq and processed with MiXCR.

Blood samples were collected up to 4 times in the first month after transplant and then at least monthly when available. Overall study outcomes, separate from this receptor: Patients with donor T cell macrochimerism had high GvH to HvG T cell clonal ratios in their allografts. The conclusions were limited by the relatively low number and heterogeneity of the intestinal transplant patients. Early after transplant, peak levels of circulating GvH clones were associated with declines in HvG clones. GvH clones were detected in recipient bone marrow, and some of these GvH clones were observed earlier in ileal mucosa or blood, consistent with an intestinal mucosal origin.

The method behind the library was the immunoSEQ multiplex PCR assay. Adaptive Biotechnologies carried out high-throughput TCR-beta CDR3 sequencing of genomic DNA for most patients. The authors' pipeline ran thus. TCR sequencing data for over 15 patients were retrieved from Adaptive's ImmunoSEQ software; a few other patients were processed with MiXCR and VDJtools. CDR3 nucleotide sequences shared between donor and recipient were removed because their origin could not be assigned. To count as alloreactive, a clone needed at least 2-fold expansion over unstimulated cells and a minimum CFSE-low frequency of 0.002% (template counts) or 0.001% (read counts). Clones detected in sequenced pre-transplant spleen, lymph node, or MLR CFSE-low populations of the donor or recipient were defined as mappable. The cumulative frequency of alloreactive clones was calculated as a percentage of all sequences, weighted by copy number. TCRdb mirrors the immuneACCESS table, restricted to in-frame sequences. Some clones are absent from its copies; in checked studies, under half trace to an unresolved V gene, and the reason for the others is unknown. The D gene and trimming were derived from the DNA, and the V and J assignments and clone size from that table. The sample table shows 9,500 to 12,000 clones, and about four fifths are seen once. Around 32% of the sample is held by the ten biggest clonotypes.

CDR1 MGHRA and CDR2 YSYEKL are derived from the germline V gene. The germline V end is reduced by 5 bases and the J end by 4 bases; junction bases left unmatched: 9. The CDR3 contains 16 residues, cysteine and phenylalanine counted. Only the CDR3 DNA is retained, 48 bases long and in frame from the first base. The chain couples TRBV4-1 to TRBJ2-3; 10 central bases correspond to TRBD2. The clonotype comes from a human patient who received an intestinal transplant, so some T cells may come from the graft donor. The specimen comprised PBMCs, sampled about 70 weeks after intestinal transplant. The encoded CDR3 is CASSSGASGRADTQYF. The nucleotide sequence reads TGCGCCAGCAGCTCCGGGGCTAGCGGGAGAGCAGATACGCAGTATTTT.